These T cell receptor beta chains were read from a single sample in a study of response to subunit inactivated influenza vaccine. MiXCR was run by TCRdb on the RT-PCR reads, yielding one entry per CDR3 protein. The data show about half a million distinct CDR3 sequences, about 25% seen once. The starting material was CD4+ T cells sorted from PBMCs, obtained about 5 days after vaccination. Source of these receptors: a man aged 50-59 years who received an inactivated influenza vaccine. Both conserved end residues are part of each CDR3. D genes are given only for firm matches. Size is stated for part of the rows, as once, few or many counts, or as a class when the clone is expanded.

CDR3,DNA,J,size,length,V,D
CASSTSLGLAANTGELFF,TGTGCCAGCAGCACAAGCCTCGGACTAGCGGCTAACACCGGGGAGCTGTTTTTT,TRBJ2-2,many,18,TRBV9,TRBD2
CASSERGQGNRETQYF,TGTGCCAGCAGTGAACGAGGACAGGGAAATAGAGAGACCCAGTACTTC,TRBJ2-5,-,16,TRBV25-1,TRBD1
CASRNIYGYTF,TGTGCCAGCAGGAATATTTATGGCTACACCTTC,TRBJ1-2,few,11,TRBV3-1,-
CASSLDDSGVTEAFF,TGCGCCAGCAGCTTGGACGACTCGGGGGTGACTGAAGCTTTCTTT,TRBJ1-1,-,15,TRBV5-1,-
CSARDSGPGELFF,TGCAGTGCTAGAGATTCGGGGCCGGGGGAGCTGTTTTTT,TRBJ2-2,once,13,TRBV20-1,-
CASSGRTTNEKLFF,TGTGCCAGCAGTGGACGGACAACTAATGAAAAACTGTTTTTT,TRBJ1-4,few,14,TRBV27,-
CSANRGTGASSGANVLTF,TGCAGTGCTAACCGCGGGACAGGGGCTTCCTCTGGGGCCAACGTCCTGACTTTC,TRBJ2-6,-,18,TRBV20-1,TRBD1
CASRKTREADYNEQFF,TGTGCCAGCAGGAAGACTCGGGAGGCGGACTACAATGAGCAGTTCTTC,TRBJ2-1,few,16,TRBV2,TRBD2
CASSPQGANEKLFF,TGTGCCAGCAGCCCACAGGGAGCTAATGAAAAACTGTTTTTT,TRBJ1-4,few,14,TRBV5-5,-
CASSPENPMNTGELFF,TGTGCCAGCTCACCGGAGAACCCGATGAACACCGGGGAGCTGTTTTTT,TRBJ2-2,-,16,TRBV18,-
CASSFQGGRWDTQYF,TGTGCCAGCAGTTTCCAGGGGGGGCGCTGGGATACGCAGTATTTT,TRBJ2-3,few,15,TRBV12-3/TRBV12-4,-
CATSTRTGGGDTQYF,TGTGCCACCAGCACTCGCACAGGGGGCGGTGATACGCAGTATTTT,TRBJ2-3,few,15,TRBV15,TRBD1
CASSWTSPTGVGYTF,TGTGCCAGCAGCTGGACCTCGCCGACAGGGGTCGGCTACACCTTC,TRBJ1-2,-,15,TRBV7-8,TRBD1
CASSLDRAGAGELFF,TGTGCCAGCAGCCTCGACAGGGCGGGGGCCGGGGAGCTGTTTTTT,TRBJ2-2,-,15,TRBV7-2,-
CASSPPGSLTEAFF,TGTGCCAGCAGTCCCCCAGGGAGTCTTACTGAAGCTTTCTTT,TRBJ1-1,-,14,TRBV6-1,-
CASGVQETQYF,TGTGCCAGCGGGGTCCAAGAGACCCAGTACTTC,TRBJ2-5,-,11,TRBV28,-
CATSDLGDLNTGELFF,TGTGCCACCAGTGATTTAGGGGACTTGAACACCGGGGAGCTGTTTTTT,TRBJ2-2,-,16,TRBV24-1,-
CASSVALGHQDEQYF,TGTGCCAGCAGCGTCGCCCTCGGGCACCAGGACGAGCAGTACTTC,TRBJ2-7,-,15,TRBV9,-
CATSDPRQGSYNEQFF,TGTGCCACCAGTGATCCCCGACAGGGATCCTACAATGAGCAGTTCTTC,TRBJ2-1,few,16,TRBV24-1,TRBD1
CSAFGASGMLSHNEQFF,TGCAGTGCCTTTGGGGCTAGCGGGATGTTGTCTCACAATGAGCAGTTCTTC,TRBJ2-1,-,17,TRBV20-1,TRBD2
CASSVSNRAHEQYF,TGTGCCAGCAGCGTATCCAACCGAGCCCACGAGCAGTACTTC,TRBJ2-7,-,14,TRBV9,-
CASSSDGGPLDTQYF,TGCGCCAGCAGCTCGGACGGGGGGCCCTTAGATACGCAGTATTTT,TRBJ2-3,few,15,TRBV5-1,-
CASRRDRVANSPLHF,TGTGCCAGCAGACGGGACAGGGTGGCGAATTCACCCCTCCACTTT,TRBJ1-6,few,15,TRBV3-1,TRBD1
CATSRDRLAGQETQYF,TGTGCCACCAGCAGAGATCGGCTAGCGGGCCAAGAGACCCAGTACTTC,TRBJ2-5,few,16,TRBV15,TRBD2
CAIAVGTGANVLTF,TGTGCCATAGCTGTGGGAACTGGGGCCAACGTCCTGACTTTC,TRBJ2-6,-,14,TRBV10-3,-
CASSEGGSHNEQFF,TGTGCCAGCAGTGAAGGGGGGAGTCACAATGAGCAGTTCTTC,TRBJ2-1,few,14,TRBV25-1,-
CASTERGTVNNEQFF,TGTGCCAGCACAGAGCGCGGGACTGTAAACAATGAGCAGTTCTTC,TRBJ2-1,-,15,TRBV6-2/TRBV6-3,-
CASSESVISRETQYF,TGTGCCAGCAGTGAATCTGTGATCAGCCGGGAGACCCAGTACTTC,TRBJ2-5,-,15,TRBV25-1,-
CASSMGTGISQETQYF,TGCGCCAGCAGCATGGGTACAGGGATATCACAAGAGACCCAGTACTTC,TRBJ2-5,few,16,TRBV5-1,-
CASSQDRVAVNEQFF,TGTGCCAGCAGCCAAGATCGAGTAGCGGTCAATGAGCAGTTCTTC,TRBJ2-1,few,15,TRBV4-2,-
CASSKGGGRNQPQHF,TGTGCCAGCAGTAAAGGTGGGGGGCGCAATCAGCCCCAGCATTTT,TRBJ1-5,few,15,TRBV27,-
CASSSLQRAQYF,TGTGCCAGCAGCTCGTTACAACGGGCGCAGTATTTT,TRBJ2-3,-,12,TRBV7-2,-
CASSLARTSGNNEQFF,TGTGCCAGCAGCTTAGCTAGGACTAGCGGTAACAATGAGCAGTTCTTC,TRBJ2-1,few,16,TRBV7-2,TRBD2
CASSEAPGLGYTF,TGTGCCAGCAGTGAAGCGCCAGGATTGGGCTACACCTTC,TRBJ1-2,-,13,TRBV2,-
CASSYGRGTGELFF,TGTGCCAGCAGTTATGGCCGAGGGACCGGGGAGCTGTTTTTT,TRBJ2-2,-,14,TRBV6-5,-
CATSIRGGDTQYF,TGTGCCACCAGCATCCGAGGGGGGGATACGCAGTATTTT,TRBJ2-3,many,13,TRBV15,-
CAIGRGPTSGANVLTF,TGTGCCATAGGTCGAGGACCGACCTCTGGGGCCAACGTCCTGACTTTC,TRBJ2-6,few,16,TRBV10-3,-
CASGPGQTSSGANVLTF,TGTGCCAGCGGACCGGGACAGACTAGCTCTGGGGCCAACGTCCTGACTTTC,TRBJ2-6,-,17,TRBV12-3/TRBV12-4,-
CASSLSRGEDTEAFF,TGTGCCAGCAGCTTAAGCAGGGGGGAGGACACTGAAGCTTTCTTT,TRBJ1-1,-,15,TRBV7-9,TRBD1
CSAQEGGGGRYGYTF,TGCAGTGCGCAAGAGGGAGGGGGCGGTCGCTATGGCTACACCTTC,TRBJ1-2,-,15,TRBV20-1,TRBD1
CASSLRNSPTDTQYF,TGTGCCAGCAGCTTGAGGAACTCTCCCACAGATACGCAGTATTTT,TRBJ2-3,-,15,TRBV11-1,-
CASSLEGNEQFF,TGCGCCAGCAGCTTGGAGGGGAATGAGCAGTTCTTC,TRBJ2-1,many,12,TRBV5-1,-
CASALFGTAYEQYF,TGTGCCAGCGCCTTATTCGGGACAGCCTACGAGCAGTACTTC,TRBJ2-7,-,14,TRBV7-2,TRBD1
CASSPQAGRGTNYGYTF,TGTGCCAGCAGCCCCCAAGCGGGCAGGGGAACTAACTATGGCTACACCTTC,TRBJ1-2,-,17,TRBV7-2,-
CASSNRGQPQHF,TGTGCCAGCAGCAACAGAGGTCAGCCCCAGCATTTT,TRBJ1-5,few,12,TRBV12-3/TRBV12-4,-
CASSQAGAAYEQYF,TGTGCCAGCAGCCAAGCGGGGGCAGCATACGAGCAGTACTTC,TRBJ2-7,once,14,TRBV3-1,-
CASSPRQGRNEQFF,TGTGCCAGCAGCCCCCGACAGGGACGGAATGAGCAGTTCTTC,TRBJ2-1,few,14,TRBV6-1,TRBD1
CASSPGGVNTDTQYF,TGTGCCAGCAGTCCTGGGGGAGTAAACACAGATACGCAGTATTTT,TRBJ2-3,-,15,TRBV6-2/TRBV6-3,-
CASSQVLLGRPYSPLHF,TGCGCCAGCAGCCAAGTTCTCCTGGGGAGACCATATTCACCCCTCCACTTT,TRBJ1-6,-,17,TRBV4-1,-
CASSYGRMVSAKNIQYF,TGTGCCAGCAGTTACGGTCGTATGGTCTCGGCCAAAAACATTCAGTACTTC,TRBJ2-4,-,17,TRBV6-5,-